Listed below are T cell receptor beta chains from one sample, sequenced in a study of PD-L1 blockade in urothelial cancer. Libraries were prepared by immunoSEQ multiplex PCR; TCRdb keeps only in-frame clonotypes and omits some of them. The table has 35,000 to 45,000 clones, approximately 83% seen once. Sequencing used PBMCs, obtained around atezolizumab (anti-PD-L1) treatment. These TCRs come from a man aged 55 to 69 with urothelial cancer. Both conserved end residues are part of each CDR3. A D gene is named only where the DNA matches it firmly. A row's size may be missing; if present it is once, few, many or a size class.

clone size	D gene	CDR3 length	V gene	J gene	CDR3 protein	CDR3 DNA
.	.	14	TRBV5-1	TRBJ2-2	CASTFSANTGELFF	TGCGCCAGCACCTTTAGCGCGAACACCGGGGAGCTGTTTTTT
few	TRBD1	14	TRBV7-8	TRBJ2-3	CASSSDRGSDTQYF	TGTGCCAGCAGCTCCGACAGGGGTTCAGATACGCAGTATTTT
.	TRBD2	13	TRBV2	TRBJ2-2	CASSMGGTGELFF	TGTGCCAGCAGTATGGGAGGGACCGGGGAGCTGTTTTTT
.	TRBD2	17	TRBV10-3	TRBJ2-1	CAISRPMAGGVSNEQFF	TGTGCCATCAGTCGCCCCATGGCGGGGGGGGTATCCAATGAGCAGTTCTTC
.	TRBD1	16	TRBV18	TRBJ1-5	CASSRDREGGNQPQHF	TGTGCCAGCTCAAGGGACAGGGAAGGGGGCAATCAGCCCCAGCATTTT
.	TRBD1	14	TRBV11-2	TRBJ2-3	CASSQQGRTDTQYF	TGTGCCAGCAGTCAACAGGGGCGCACAGATACGCAGTATTTT
.	.	19	TRBV15	TRBJ2-2	CATRRDYGDSNLNTGELFF	TGTGCCACCAGAAGAGATTATGGCGACAGCAACCTTAACACCGGGGAGCTGTTTTTT
.	TRBD1	15	TRBV4-1	TRBJ2-7	CASSQPDRGPYEQYF	TGCGCCAGCAGCCAACCGGACAGGGGCCCCTACGAGCAGTACTTC
.	.	16	TRBV5-8	TRBJ2-1	CASSWAQSPEINEQFF	TGTGCCAGCAGCTGGGCCCAGAGTCCCGAAATCAATGAGCAGTTCTTC
.	TRBD1	14	TRBV5-1	TRBJ2-5	CASSFGQGQETQYF	TGCGCCAGCAGCTTCGGACAGGGGCAAGAGACCCAGTACTTC
.	TRBD1	15	TRBV5-1	TRBJ1-6	CASREGQGEASPLHF	TGCGCCAGCAGGGAGGGACAGGGGGAGGCTTCACCCCTCCACTTT
.	.	16	TRBV11-2	TRBJ2-1	CASSSGTRGGNNEQFF	TGTGCCAGCAGCTCAGGGACAAGGGGGGGAAACAATGAGCAGTTCTTC
.	TRBD1	17	TRBV5-1	TRBJ1-1	CASSLGQGPAVNTEAFF	TGCGCCAGCAGCCTAGGACAGGGCCCCGCAGTGAACACTGAAGCTTTCTTT
.	.	17	TRBV5-4	TRBJ2-6	CASSLGGRNSGANVLTF	TGTGCCAGCAGCCTTGGTGGCAGAAACTCTGGGGCCAACGTCCTGACTTTC
.	.	15	TRBV2	TRBJ1-5	CASSHTGRMDQPQHF	TGTGCCAGCAGCCATACAGGACGGATGGATCAGCCCCAGCATTTT
.	.	14	TRBV28	TRBJ1-3	CASSSRQSGNTIYF	TGTGCCAGCAGTTCGCGACAGTCGGGAAACACCATATATTTT
.	.	13	TRBV30	TRBJ1-1	CAWEARRNTEAFF	TGTGCCTGGGAGGCACGGAGAAACACTGAAGCTTTCTTT
.	.	14	TRBV2	TRBJ1-5	CASRQSGDNQPQHF	TGTGCCAGCAGGCAAAGCGGGGACAATCAGCCCCAGCATTTT
.	.	15	TRBV28	TRBJ1-2	CASSLHRELHYGYTF	TGTGCCAGCAGTCTCCACAGGGAGTTACACTATGGCTACACCTTC
.	TRBD2	14	TRBV5-4	TRBJ2-5	CASSPSGGQETQYF	TGTGCCAGCAGCCCAAGCGGGGGACAAGAGACCCAGTACTTC
.	TRBD1	16	TRBV14	TRBJ2-3	CASSQGGTVYTDTQYF	TGTGCCAGCAGCCAAGGGGGGACAGTTTACACAGATACGCAGTATTTT
.	.	14	TRBV11-2	TRBJ2-7	CASSLDPTMDEQYF	TGTGCCAGCAGCTTAGATCCAACTATGGACGAGCAGTACTTC
.	TRBD1	15	TRBV5-1	TRBJ2-1	CASSWTTDRGNEQFF	TGCGCCAGCAGCTGGACTACCGACAGGGGCAATGAGCAGTTCTTC
.	.	14	TRBV5-6	TRBJ1-4	CASSLWAPVEKLFF	TGTGCCAGCAGCTTGTGGGCGCCGGTTGAAAAACTGTTTTTT
.	TRBD1	13	TRBV30	TRBJ1-6	CAWRVDRASPLHF	TGTGCCTGGAGGGTGGACAGGGCCTCACCCCTCCACTTT
once	TRBD1	16	TRBV9	TRBJ1-6	CASSVEEGAAYSPLHF	TGTGCCAGCAGCGTAGAGGAGGGGGCGGCTTATTCACCCCTCCACTTT
.	.	17	TRBV30	TRBJ2-5	CAWRGGSGQPQGETQYF	TGTGCCTGGAGAGGAGGTTCCGGCCAGCCCCAAGGAGAGACCCAGTACTTC
.	.	14	TRBV5-8	TRBJ2-6	CASRGRTGANVLTF	TGTGCCAGCAGGGGGAGGACTGGGGCCAACGTCCTGACTTTC
.	TRBD1	16	TRBV28	TRBJ1-4	CASRRDRGPTNEKLFF	TGTGCCAGCAGGCGGGACAGGGGGCCAACTAATGAAAAACTGTTTTTT
once	.	12	TRBV5-6	TRBJ2-5	CASRRGEETQYF	TGTGCCAGCAGGCGGGGTGAAGAGACCCAGTACTTC
.	.	14	TRBV4-1	TRBJ1-2	CASSQDWADYGYTF	TGCGCCAGCAGCCAAGATTGGGCAGACTATGGCTACACCTTC